The following is a TCR beta chain sequence with its context. Its antigen remains unidentified. The sample originates from a study of blood T cells in healthy people across ages. PCR was performed a second time for roughly 7 to 11 cycles using a sample-barcoded 5' primer and a J-beta primer mix. TCRdb reprocessed the 5' RACE reads via MiXCR and lists one record per CDR3 protein. The sample has about 1,500,000 distinct CDR3 sequences, approximately 40% seen once. General study points: When set beside aged donors, long-lived donors presented more naive CD4+ cells and higher diversity.

Extraction of total RNA produced a minimum of 5.5 micrograms from each sample. CDR1 SNHLY and CDR2 FYNNEI come from the germline V gene. The CDR3 consists of 13 residues. Trimming took off 6 bases at V and 10 bases at J, with 16 bases between the two ends. The TCR comes from a woman aged 18-30 years in good health. V and J are TRBV2 and TRBJ2-1, with D possibly called TRBD1 or TRBD2 (5 bases each). Input material: blood. The DNA for the CDR3 is TGTGCCAGCAGCCGGGGCGAACTCTACGAGCAGTTCTTC. It is translated as CASSRGELYEQFF.